The T cell receptor (beta chain) under discussion was sequenced for a study of Ad26.COV2.S vaccination and SARS-CoV-2 variants. Study information: Intramuscular Ad26.COV2.S at 5x10^10 or 1x10^11 viral particles. The study's findings and limits: Vaccine recipients and placebo recipients showed similar non-spike TCR breadth.

For this clone: Its specificity is unknown.

In germline, CDR1 is SGHTA, CDR2 FQGTGA. V gave up 2 bases and J gave up 4 bases; unmatched junction bases: 0. CDR3 length equals 14 residues. Treatment reported: 15 to 20 received Ad26.COV2.S at low or high dose, single or two shots; about five received placebo; per-sample allocation not given. Sampling happened 63 days after the first vaccine or placebo injection. Assay used: immunoSEQ multiplex PCR; TCRdb lists only in-frame clones, some missing. The sample carries a few hundred thousand clones, around 86% recorded once. This chain links TRBV7-3 with TRBJ2-3, with TRBD2 matching over 10 bases. The sample consisted of peripheral blood, taken in a trial of Ad26.COV2.S vaccine versus placebo. This receptor was taken from a person aged 18-60 years who received the Ad26.COV2.S COVID-19 vaccine or a placebo. This CDR3 reads CASSLGTSADTQYF. CDR3 in DNA: TGTGCCAGCAGCTTAGGGACTAGCGCAGATACGCAGTATTTT.